This TCR beta chain was captured in a study of identical twins. The germline gives CDR1 LGHDT, CDR2 YNNKEL (reference sequence). V lost 0 bases and J lost 8, with 16 bases in between. The CDR3 runs 15 residues. This clonotype has a count of ten or more. MiXCR, run by TCRdb on the 5' RACE reads, gives a single entry per CDR3 protein. Here the sample spans 400,000 or so distinct CDR3 sequences, roughly 9% being singletons. The sample comprised naive T cells sorted from blood. The chain carries TRBV3-1 and TRBJ1-1, with unresolved D. This receptor was identified in a woman aged 45-60 years in good health. The CDR3 here is CASSQDRWVGAEAFF. The DNA for the CDR3 is TGTGCCAGCAGCCAAGATCGATGGGTCGGCGCCGAAGCTTTCTTT.